The next 26 T cell receptor beta chains were all read from a single sample in a study of cytomegalovirus exposure and HLA in healthy donors (dated by TCRdb to about 2017). The receptor library was made with the immunoSEQ multiplex PCR assay. A mixture of 60 forward primers for TCR Vbeta segments and 13 reverse primers for TCR Jbeta segments was used in the multiplex PCR. TCRdb stores this immuneACCESS table with in-frame sequences only. Part of the clones is absent; in the studies checked, under half of the shortfall reflects unresolved V genes, and no reason is known for the rest. Across this sample there are around 100,000 clones, with roughly 75% seen only once. In total, the top ten clones hold about 4.5% of the sample. Sequenced material: PBMCs. The receptors derive from a woman between 18 and 30 years old in good health and CMV-seropositive.

The chain links TRBV6-6 to TRBJ2-3; tentative D call: TRBD2 (5 bases). The germline CDR1 and CDR2 sequences are MNHNY and SVGAGI (reference sequence). The ends were cut back, 7 bases at V and 2 bases at J, with 7 bases in the middle. The length of the CDR3 is 12 residues. The chain's CDR3 is CASNDYTDTQYF. CDR3 nucleotide sequence: TGTGCCAGCAATGACTACACAGATACGCAGTATTTT.

Here the CDR3 DNA reads TGTGCCAGCAGTTTACCAGGCTTCACCTACGAGCAGTACTTC. Its translation is CASSLPGFTYEQYF. This chain uses TRBV28 with TRBJ2-7; D is undetermined. Germline CDR1 MDHEN, CDR2 SYDVKM. The CDR3 is 14 residues long. V was shortened by 2 bases and J by 2 bases, with 10 bases between the two germline ends. The full variable domain, rest sourced from reference TRBV28 and TRBJ2-7, is DVKVTQSSRYLVKRTGEKVFLECVQDMDHENMFWYRQDPGLGLRLIYFSYDVKMKEKGDIPEGYSVSREKKERFSLILESASTNQTSMYLCASSLPGFTYEQYFGPGTRLTVT.

J is TRBJ2-3 and V is TRBV6-5, with D possibly being TRBD1 (5 bases). V lost 0 bases and J 1 base, leaving 5 bases between the germline ends. Looked up from germline, CDR1 is MNHEY and CDR2 is SVGAGI. The CDR3 extends over 14 amino acids. The CDR3 DNA follows: TGTGCCAGCAGTTACTCACAGGGCACAGATACGCAGTATTTT. It encodes CASSYSQGTDTQYF.

As for this clone: Other nucleotide sequences in the sample specify the same CDR3. This rearrangement joins TRBV5-1 to TRBJ1-1, with 7 bases lining up with TRBD1. Germline V gives CDR1 SGHRS, CDR2 YFSETQ. V trimming: 3 bases; J trimming: 1 base; junction bases outside the gene matches: 6. The CDR3 has 15 residues. The CDR3 bases are TGCGCCAGCAGCTGGCTGACAGGGACGAACACTGAAGCTTTCTTT. Translated: CASSWLTGTNTEAFF.

V and J are TRBV29-1 and TRBJ2-1, with D maybe TRBD2 (5 bases). V lost 3 bases, J lost 3 bases, and 12 bases lay in between. CDR1 is SQVTM and CDR2 is ANQGSEA in the germline V gene. This CDR3 contains 14 residues. CDR3 in amino acids: CSVDGKPFYNEQFF. CDR3 coding DNA: TGCAGCGTTGACGGGAAACCCTTCTACAATGAGCAGTTCTTC.

In its sample, this clone was seen a few times. V usage is TRBV29-1 and J usage is TRBJ2-7; 11 nucleotides line up with TRBD2. After removal of 7 bases from V and 3 bases from J, the junction contained 8 bases not matched to a gene. The germline V gene encodes CDR1 SQVTM and CDR2 ANQGSEA. The CDR3 runs 14 residues. Here the CDR3 reads CSARPLAGGYEQYF. Here the CDR3 DNA reads TGCAGCGCCCGACCCCTAGCGGGAGGCTACGAGCAGTACTTC.

This clone was observed a few times. The gene calls are TRBV11-2 and TRBJ2-1; TRBD2 matches 11 bases. V trimming: 2 bases; J trimming: 0 bases; junction bases outside the gene matches: 6. The CDR3 is 18 amino acids. In germline, CDR1 is SGHAT, CDR2 FQNNGV. The CDR3 loop reads CASSLRVTSGSSYNEQFF. CDR3 bases: TGTGCCAGCAGCTTAAGGGTTACTAGCGGGAGCTCCTACAATGAGCAGTTCTTC.

The chain joins TRBV19 to TRBJ1-3, with 10 nucleotides matching TRBD1. V shed 2 bases, J shed 2 bases, and the junction held 3 bases outside the gene matches. The germline gives CDR1 LNHDA, CDR2 SQIVND (reference sequence). The CDR3 consists of 16 residues. The CDR3 protein is CASSISTGGTGNTIYF. CDR3 in DNA: TGTGCCAGTAGTATATCGACAGGGGGCACTGGAAACACCATATATTTT.

The gene calls are TRBV27 and TRBJ2-5; unclear D gene. This CDR3 comprises 12 residues. CDR1 is MNHEY and CDR2 is SMNVEV in the germline V gene (reference sequence). Trimming stripped 5 bases from V and 0 bases from J, with 4 bases between. CDR3 in DNA: TGTGCCAGCAGTACTTACCAAGAGACCCAGTACTTC. Translating it yields CASSTYQETQYF.

This clone was seen just once. The genes are TRBV5-4 and TRBJ2-1; D gene ambiguous. Germline assignment: CDR1 SGHNT and CDR2 YYREEE (reference sequence). The CDR3 contains 12 residues. Trimming cost V 4 bases and J 8 bases, with 10 bases left between them. In DNA form, the CDR3 reads TGTGCCAGCAGCGGAGCAACCTATGAGCAGTTCTTC. Its protein product is CASSGATYEQFF.

V is TRBV29-1 and J is TRBJ2-1, with TRBD2 matching over 8 bases. CDR3 length: 13 amino acids. The J segment lost 10 bases and the V segment lost 3 bases, leaving 8 bases of the junction unmatched. Per the germline V gene, CDR1 is SQVTM and CDR2 is ANQGSEA. The CDR3 region is CSVDAVAGGEQFF. The CDR3 nucleotides are TGCAGCGTTGATGCGGTGGCGGGAGGCGAGCAGTTCTTC.

The gene calls are TRBV7-2 and TRBJ1-1; the match to TRBD1 covers 8 bases. The CDR3 sequence is 14 residues long. Germline V CDR1 and CDR2: SGHTA, FQGNSA. The junction had 3 bases not matched to a gene; V was cut back by 5 bases and J by 1 base. CDR3 region: CASSRQGRNTEAFF. CDR3 coding DNA: TGTGCCAGCAGCAGACAGGGGCGGAACACTGAAGCTTTCTTT. Full variable domain (outside the CDR3, taken from reference TRBV7-2 and TRBJ1-1): GAGVSQSPSNKVTEKGKDVELRCDPISGHTALYWYRQSLGQGLEFLIYFQGNSAPDKSGLPSDRFSAERTGGSVSTLTIQRTQQEDSAVYLCASSRQGRNTEAFFGQGTRLTVV.

The chain is built from TRBV9 and TRBJ2-5; D is perhaps TRBD1 (6 bases). This CDR3 contains 14 residues. The germline V gene has CDR1 SGDLS and CDR2 YYNGEE. Trimming took off 0 bases at V and 5 bases at J, with 11 bases between the two ends. The CDR3 coding sequence is TGTGCCAGCAGCGTAGGAGGGGGTGGGGAGACCCAGTACTTC. This encodes CASSVGGGGETQYF.

This clone has more than one count but fewer than ten. The chain joins TRBV9 to TRBJ2-1; possible D gene TRBD1, 6 bases. This CDR3 region has 13 residues. The germline V gene has CDR1 SGDLS and CDR2 YYNGEE. Trimming took 1 base from V and 12 from J, leaving 14 bases between them. DNA for the CDR3: TGTGCCAGCAGCGTATATGGGGGCCAGCCGCAGTTCTTC. It yields the protein CASSVYGGQPQFF. Variable domain in full (rest from reference TRBV9 and TRBJ2-1): DSGVTQTPKHLITATGQRVTLRCSPRSGDLSVYWYQQSLDQGLQFLIQYYNGEERAKGNILERFSAQQFPDLHSELNLSSLELGDSALYFCASSVYGGQPQFFGPGTRLTVL.

CDR3 DNA sequence: TGTGCCAGCAGTTTATACCCCTTACAGGGGTTCAATCAGCCCCAGCATTTT. Its protein product is CASSLYPLQGFNQPQHF. V and J are TRBV27 and TRBJ1-5, with 7 nucleotides matching TRBD1. With 1 base clipped from V and 3 bases from J, the junction kept 9 bases outside the gene matches. Germline lookup yields CDR1 MNHEY and CDR2 SMNVEV (reference sequence). There are 17 residues in the CDR3.

This chain uses TRBV10-3 with TRBJ2-7; 13 nucleotides match TRBD2. The CDR3 is made up of 17 amino acids. Germline CDR1 and CDR2: ENHRY and SYGVKD. Germline trimming cut 0 bases from V and 6 bases from J; bases unmatched to any gene: 8. The DNA for the CDR3 is TGTGCCATCAGTGAGTCAGGACTAGCGGGGGCCGGCGGCGAGCAGTACTTC. It codes for CAISESGLAGAGGEQYF.

The chain links TRBV4-1 to TRBJ1-3; possible D gene TRBD1, 6 bases. Trimming took off 1 base at V and 0 bases at J, with 16 bases between the two ends. CDR1 MGHRA and CDR2 YSYEKL come from the germline V gene. The CDR3 covers 18 residues. The CDR3 sequence is CASSQAQQGAVSGNTIYF. CDR3 sequence (DNA): TGCGCCAGCAGCCAAGCTCAACAGGGAGCAGTCTCTGGAAACACCATATATTTT.

This clone was detected only a few times. The genes are TRBV28 and TRBJ2-3; maybe TRBD2 (6 bases). The CDR3 sequence is 17 residues long. Trimming removed 1 base from V and 0 bases from J, with 14 bases in between. Germline V lookup: CDR1 MDHEN, CDR2 SYDVKM. The CDR3 DNA is TGTGCCAGCAGTTTATCACTGATGACTAGTAGCACAGATACGCAGTATTTT. It is translated as CASSLSLMTSSTDTQYF.

The V call is TRBV7-9, the J call TRBJ2-7; the match to TRBD1 covers 8 bases. J gave up 4 bases and V 3 bases, and 8 bases lay outside the gene matches. This CDR3 has 15 residues. Germline V CDR1 and CDR2: SEHNR, FQNEAQ (reference sequence). The CDR3 DNA sequence: TGTGCCAGCAGCTTGACAGGGGACGGGTTTTACGAGCAGTACTTC. Translating it yields CASSLTGDGFYEQYF. The entire variable domain, with the rest obtained from reference TRBV7-9 and TRBJ2-7, is as follows: DTGVSQNPRHKITKRGQNVTFRCDPISEHNRLYWYRQTLGQGPEFLTYFQNEAQLEKSRLLSDRFSAERPKGSFSTLEIQRTEQGDSAMYLCASSLTGDGFYEQYFGPGTRLTVT.

The V and J genes are TRBV6-4 and TRBJ2-1; 12 nucleotides agree with TRBD2. CDR1 and CDR2 from the germline V gene are MRHNA and SNTAGT. Trimming took 4 bases from V and 7 from J; bases not matched to a gene: 2. The CDR3 totals 14 residues. The CDR3 loop is CASSGLAGGNEQFF. Written as DNA, the CDR3 is TGTGCCAGCAGTGGGCTAGCGGGAGGGAATGAGCAGTTCTTC.

The chain links TRBV5-1 to TRBJ2-1; 9 bases map to TRBD2. The V gene end was trimmed by 4 bases and the J gene end by 6 bases; junction bases not matched to a gene: 11. This CDR3 spans 16 amino acids. Germline V CDR1 and CDR2: SGHRS, YFSETQ. The CDR3 reads CASSAGPSGERNEQFF. In DNA, the CDR3 is TGCGCCAGCAGCGCCGGGCCTAGCGGGGAACGCAATGAGCAGTTCTTC.

V and J are TRBV19 and TRBJ1-5; TRBD1 matches at 8 bases. Germline-derived CDR1 and CDR2 are LNHDA and SQIVND (reference sequence). CDR3 length: 14 amino acids. V lost 4 bases, J lost 8 bases, and 7 bases stayed unmatched. The CDR3 reads CASSSSQGAEPQHF. CDR3 sequence (DNA): TGTGCCAGTAGTAGCAGTCAGGGGGCCGAGCCCCAGCATTTT.

The chain couples TRBV4-3 to TRBJ2-5; TRBD2 matches 15 bases. The V segment lost 1 base and the J segment 5 bases; nucleotides outside the gene matches: 8. Germline CDR1 reads LGHNA; CDR2 reads YSLEER. This CDR3 contains 18 residues. CDR3 nucleotide sequence: TGCGCCAGCAGCCAAGTCTCGGGACTAGCGGGAGGTCGGGAGACCCAGTACTTC. Translating it yields CASSQVSGLAGGRETQYF.

The chain uses TRBV29-1 and TRBJ2-7, with 9 bases matching TRBD2. Germline CDR1 and CDR2: SQVTM and ANQGSEA. The CDR3 extends over 13 amino acids. J gave up 3 bases and V 4 bases, and 4 bases lay outside the gene matches. CDR3 DNA: TGCAGCGTTGGTGGTAGCGGGGGCTACGAGCAGTACTTC. It specifies CSVGGSGGYEQYF.

The chain links TRBV7-9 to TRBJ2-3, with no clear D. V lost 5 bases and J 2 bases, leaving 8 bases between the germline ends. CDR1 is SEHNR and CDR2 is FQNEAQ in the germline V gene (reference sequence). This CDR3 is built from 13 residues. DNA of the CDR3: TGTGCCAGCAGCCCCAGTGTCACAGATACGCAGTATTTT. Residues: CASSPSVTDTQYF.

The V gene is TRBV7-2, the J gene TRBJ2-7; 8 bases map to TRBD1. Trimming at V came to 4 bases and at J to 1 base, leaving 15 bases not matched to a gene. Germline loops: CDR1 SGHTA, CDR2 FQGNSA. This CDR3 comprises 18 residues. This chain's CDR3 is CASSYPGQETTFSYEQYF. CDR3 sequence (DNA): TGTGCCAGCAGCTATCCGGGACAGGAGACAACCTTTTCCTACGAGCAGTACTTC.